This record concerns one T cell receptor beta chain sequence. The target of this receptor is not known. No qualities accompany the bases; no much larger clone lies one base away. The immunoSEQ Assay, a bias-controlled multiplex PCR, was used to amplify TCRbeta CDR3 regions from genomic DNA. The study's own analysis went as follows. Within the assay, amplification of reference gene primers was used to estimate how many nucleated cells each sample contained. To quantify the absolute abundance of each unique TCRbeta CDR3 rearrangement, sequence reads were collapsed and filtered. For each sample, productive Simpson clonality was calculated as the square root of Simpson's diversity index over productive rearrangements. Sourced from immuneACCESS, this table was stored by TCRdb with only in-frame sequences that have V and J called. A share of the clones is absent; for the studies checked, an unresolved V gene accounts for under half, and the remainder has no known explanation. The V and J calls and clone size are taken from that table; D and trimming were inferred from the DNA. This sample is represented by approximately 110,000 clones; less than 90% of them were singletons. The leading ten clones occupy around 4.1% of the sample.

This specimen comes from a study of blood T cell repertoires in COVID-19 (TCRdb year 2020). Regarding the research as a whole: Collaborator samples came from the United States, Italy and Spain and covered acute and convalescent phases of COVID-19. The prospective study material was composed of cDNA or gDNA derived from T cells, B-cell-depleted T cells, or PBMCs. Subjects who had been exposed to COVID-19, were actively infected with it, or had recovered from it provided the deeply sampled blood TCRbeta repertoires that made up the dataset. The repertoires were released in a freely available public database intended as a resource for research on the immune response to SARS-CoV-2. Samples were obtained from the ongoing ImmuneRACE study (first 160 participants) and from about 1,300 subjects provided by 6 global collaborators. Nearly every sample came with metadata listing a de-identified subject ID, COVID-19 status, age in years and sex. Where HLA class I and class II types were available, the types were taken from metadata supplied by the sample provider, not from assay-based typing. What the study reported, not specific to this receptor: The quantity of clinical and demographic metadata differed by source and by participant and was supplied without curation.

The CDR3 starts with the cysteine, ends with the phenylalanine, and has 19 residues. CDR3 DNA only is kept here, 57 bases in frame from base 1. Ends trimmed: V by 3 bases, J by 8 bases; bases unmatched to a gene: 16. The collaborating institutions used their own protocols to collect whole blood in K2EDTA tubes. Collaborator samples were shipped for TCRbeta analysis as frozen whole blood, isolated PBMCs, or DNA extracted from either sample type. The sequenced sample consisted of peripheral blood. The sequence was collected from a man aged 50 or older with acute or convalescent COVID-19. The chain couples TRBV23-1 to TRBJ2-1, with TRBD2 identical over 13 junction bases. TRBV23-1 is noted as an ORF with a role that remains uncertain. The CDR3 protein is CASSHCDRWTSGSLHEQFF. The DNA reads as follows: TGCGCCAGCAGTCATTGTGACAGATGGACTAGCGGGAGTCTGCATGAGCAGTTCTTC.